These 26 T cell receptor beta chains were all obtained from the same sample, sequenced in a study of T cell repertoires in cytomegalovirus infection. TCRdb called the reads again in MiXCR, with one record for every CDR3 protein. The repertoire has about 490,000 distinct CDR3 sequences, roughly 12% of them found once; the top ten carry roughly a tenth. Sequences were obtained from PBMCs. Source of these receptors: a human donor in good health (CMV status not recorded). Some clones in this sample may be carry-over from other donors' samples.

This clonotype came up many times. This chain uses TRBV7-9 with TRBJ1-2, with a tentative D call TRBD1 (5 bases). This CDR3 is 18 amino acids long. V was shortened by 5 bases and J by 5 bases, with 27 bases between the two germline ends. Germline loops: CDR1 SEHNR, CDR2 FQNEAQ (reference sequence). CDR3 protein: CASSQGGQGAPAGYGYTF. CDR3 DNA: TGTGCCAGCAGCCAGGGCGGGCAGGGAGCCCCTGCTGGATATGGCTACACCTTC.

This clonotype was counted at least ten times. The rearrangement links TRBV24-1 to TRBJ2-1, with TRBD2 as a possible D gene (5 bases). CDR3 length: 14 residues. With 2 bases removed from V and 3 bases from J, the gap between germline ends came to 7 bases. Germline loops: CDR1 KGHDR, CDR2 SFDVKD. The CDR3 reads CATSDSRVYNEQFF. In DNA, the CDR3 is TGTGCCACCAGTGATTCGCGGGTCTACAATGAGCAGTTCTTC.

Ten or more counts support this clonotype. The rearrangement uses TRBV7-9 and TRBJ2-1; TRBD1 aligns across 8 bases. Trimming took 1 base from V and 7 from J; bases not matched to a gene: 3. The V gene's germline CDR1 is SEHNR and CDR2 FQNEAQ (reference sequence). The CDR3 has 14 residues. CDR3 sequence reads: CASSLDTGGNEQFF. CDR3 DNA sequence: TGTGCCAGCAGCTTAGATACAGGGGGTAATGAGCAGTTCTTC.

V and J are TRBV15 and TRBJ1-2; D is unresolved. This CDR3 is built from 13 residues. V lost 5 bases, J lost 2 bases, and 9 bases lay in between. Germline-derived CDR1 and CDR2 are LNHNV and YYDKDF (reference sequence). The CDR3 nucleotides read TGTGCCACCAGCTTTCCGGGAAACTATGGCTACACCTTC. Translating gives CATSFPGNYGYTF. Together with reference TRBV15 and TRBJ1-2, the CDR3 gives the full variable domain: DAMVIQNPRYQVTQFGKPVTLSCSQTLNHNVMYWYQQKSSQAPKLLFHYYDKDFNNEADTPDNFQSRRPNTSFCFLDIRSPGLGDTAMYLCATSFPGNYGYTFGSGTRLTVV.

This clonotype appeared many times. The genes are TRBV7-2 and TRBJ1-1, with D uncertain. Germline assignment: CDR1 SGHTA and CDR2 FQGNSA. Between the trimmed V and J ends, which lost 5 bases and 1 base, there was a span of 8 bases. The CDR3 sequence is 13 residues long. The CDR3 nucleotides read TGTGCCAGCAGCCTTTTCGCGAACACTGAAGCTTTCTTT. Translated, it gives CASSLFANTEAFF.

For the CDR3, the DNA is TGTGCCAGCAGTTCTGAAAGGGGTAGCAATCAGCCCCAGCATTTT. Amino acids: CASSSERGSNQPQHF. The J gene is TRBJ1-5, the V gene TRBV27; perhaps TRBD1 as D (5 bases). Trimming cost V 4 bases and J 0 bases, with 10 bases left between them. The CDR3 is 15 residues long. The germline V gene has CDR1 MNHEY and CDR2 SMNVEV (reference sequence).

This clonotype was detected a few times. The chain is built from TRBV28 and TRBJ1-5; TRBD1 agrees at 8 bases. The CDR3 is 15 residues long. The germline V gene encodes CDR1 MDHEN and CDR2 SYDVKM. After removal of 2 bases from V and 7 bases from J, the junction contained 7 bases not matched to a gene. CDR3 sequence: CASSLPTGAEQPQHF. The CDR3 nucleotides are TGTGCCAGCAGTTTACCGACAGGGGCGGAGCAGCCCCAGCATTTT.

This clonotype was observed many times. This chain links TRBV7-3 with TRBJ2-5, with 8 bases identical to TRBD1. The J segment lost 5 bases and the V segment lost 1 base, leaving 18 bases of the junction unmatched. Germline CDR1 is SGHTA and CDR2 is FQGTGA. This CDR3 comprises 19 residues. For the CDR3, the DNA is TGTGCCAGCAGCTTAAAGCCCACCGGGACAGGCTTCGGAGGGGAGACCCAGTACTTC. It translates to CASSLKPTGTGFGGETQYF.

This clonotype was observed many times. J is TRBJ1-1 and V is TRBV10-3, with D perhaps matching TRBD1 (5 bases). The V end lost 10 bases, the J end lost 0 bases, and 21 bases lay between the germline ends. Germline loops: CDR1 ENHRY, CDR2 SYGVKD. This CDR3 has 16 amino acids. The CDR3 spells CATRRGGAPLNTEAFF. In DNA, the CDR3 is TGTGCCACCCGGCGGGGAGGGGCCCCCCTGAACACTGAAGCTTTCTTT.

This clonotype was seen only a few times. V and J are TRBV28 and TRBJ2-3; 11 bases align to TRBD2. Germline assignment: CDR1 MDHEN and CDR2 SYDVKM. The trim removed 3 bases at V and 5 bases at J, leaving 7 bases unmatched. This CDR3 is built from 16 residues. Here the CDR3 DNA reads TGTGCCAGCAGTTTCAATCTAGCGGGAGGAAGAGATACGCAGTATTTT. Amino acids: CASSFNLAGGRDTQYF.

The chain couples TRBV5-5 to TRBJ1-4; D ambiguous. CDR3 size: 15 residues. Trimming cost V 4 bases and J 0 bases, with 10 bases left between them. In germline, CDR1 is SGHKS, CDR2 YYEKEE (reference sequence). In DNA form, the CDR3 reads TGTGCCAGCAGCGATGCACGGGCAACTAATGAAAAACTGTTTTTT. Protein: CASSDARATNEKLFF.

This clonotype was seen repeatedly, ten times or more. The V call is TRBV5-8, the J call TRBJ2-5; perhaps TRBD1 as D (6 bases). Trimming took off 0 bases at V and 2 bases at J, with 11 bases between the two ends. From germline, CDR1 is SGHTS and CDR2 YDEGEE. The CDR3 is 15 residues long. The CDR3 loop is CASSLAGQTQETQYF. CDR3 sequence (DNA): TGTGCCAGCAGCTTGGCCGGACAGACACAAGAGACCCAGTACTTC.

The chain joins TRBV11-2 to TRBJ2-1, with 7 bases identical to TRBD1. The CDR3 is 16 residues long. V shed 0 bases, J shed 2 bases, and the junction held 4 bases outside the gene matches. The V gene's germline CDR1 is SGHAT and CDR2 FQNNGV. The CDR3 nucleotides are TGTGCCAGCAGCTTAGAGGTGACAGGGACCTACAATGAGCAGTTCTTC. Residues: CASSLEVTGTYNEQFF.

This clonotype turned up a few times. V usage is TRBV5-1 and J usage is TRBJ2-7, with TRBD1 identical over 9 bases. CDR3 length equals 15 residues. V was pared by 3 bases and J by 6 bases, with 10 bases of the junction left unmatched. Germline values: CDR1 SGHRS, CDR2 YFSETQ. The CDR3 reads CASSYRGDRDSEQYF. CDR3 bases: TGCGCCAGCAGCTACCGAGGGGACAGGGACAGCGAGCAGTACTTC.

This clonotype was recorded many times. The genes are TRBV12-3 or TRBV12-4 and TRBJ2-7; no firm D call. CDR3 length equals 14 residues. Trimming cost V 5 bases and J 0 bases, with 11 bases left between them. In DNA, the CDR3 is TGTGCCAGCAGTACCGACAAAACCTCCTACGAGCAGTACTTC. Amino acid sequence: CASSTDKTSYEQYF.

This clonotype was found once. One end of the junction fails to match germline, which may point to a read error. The genes are TRBV29-1 and TRBJ2-1, with TRBD2 identical over 12 bases. CDR1 and CDR2 (germline): SQVTM, ANQGSEA. The CDR3 loop spans 13 amino acids. The CDR3 reads CSAEGLAGNEQFF. CDR3 sequence (DNA): TGCAGCGCTGAAGGACTAGCGGGGAATGAGCAGTTCTTC.

This clonotype was counted between two and nine times. V is TRBV20-1 and J is TRBJ1-5; 8 nucleotides align to TRBD1. CDR1 and CDR2 from the germline V gene are DFQATT and SNEGSKA (reference sequence). The CDR3 loop spans 14 amino acids. V lost 5 bases to trimming and J lost 3 bases; unmatched junction nucleotides: 6. Here the CDR3 DNA reads TGCAGTGCTGGGGGACAGGCCCCCAATCAGCCCCAGCATTTT. The encoded protein is CSAGGQAPNQPQHF.

The J gene is TRBJ1-4, the V gene TRBV10-3; D is undetermined. Between the trimmed V and J ends, which lost 4 bases and 7 bases, there was a span of 10 bases. The germline gives CDR1 ENHRY, CDR2 SYGVKD. The CDR3 sequence is 13 residues long. The CDR3 region has the DNA TGTGCCATCAGTGCGGTGTGGGCTGAAAAACTGTTTTTT. Encoded protein: CAISAVWAEKLFF.

This chain connects TRBV10-3 to TRBJ1-2; D perhaps matches TRBD1 (6 bases). Germline V gene sequence: CDR1 ENHRY, CDR2 SYGVKD. This CDR3 contains 14 residues. Between the trimmed V and J ends, which lost 7 bases and 5 bases, there was a span of 17 bases. The CDR3: CAIKPAGDGYGYTF. The CDR3 DNA is TGTGCCATCAAACCCGCAGGGGACGGGTATGGCTACACCTTC.

This clonotype has a count of ten or more. The chain recombines TRBV12-3 or TRBV12-4 with TRBJ1-5; D not certain. The CDR3 length is 14 residues. V lost 5 bases and J 0 bases, leaving 8 bases between the germline ends. The CDR3 bases are TGTGCCAGCAGTCGGACTGTTAGCAATCAGCCCCAGCATTTT. This sequence encodes CASSRTVSNQPQHF.

This clonotype was detected ten times or more. The chain couples TRBV28 to TRBJ1-5; 9 positions match TRBD1. This CDR3 is built from 14 residues. Per germline, CDR1 MDHEN and CDR2 SYDVKM. J was trimmed by 1 base and V by 8 bases; bases with no gene match: 3. CDR3: CASHRGQSNQPQHF. In nucleotides, the CDR3 is TGTGCCAGCCACAGGGGGCAAAGCAATCAGCCCCAGCATTTT.

V is TRBV6-5 and J is TRBJ2-5; 11 bases map to TRBD2. Unmatched junction bases numbered 18, after V lost 7 bases and J lost 2 bases. The CDR3 sequence is 19 residues long. Germline values: CDR1 MNHEY, CDR2 SVGAGI. CDR3 protein: CASNRGTIFLAGGQETQYF. The CDR3 DNA reads TGTGCCAGCAACAGGGGGACGATTTTCCTAGCGGGAGGACAAGAGACCCAGTACTTC.

This clonotype was detected many times. The chain joins TRBV7-8 to TRBJ1-5, with TRBD1 identical over 8 bases. V lost 0 bases, J lost 6 bases, and 7 bases stayed unmatched. CDR3 length equals 16 residues. Germline-derived CDR1 and CDR2 are SGHVS and FQNEAQ. Here the CDR3 DNA reads TGTGCCAGCAGCTTAGCGGGCGGACAGGGCACTCAGCCCCAGCATTTT. It encodes CASSLAGGQGTQPQHF.

This clonotype was observed many times. The chain links TRBV6-6 to TRBJ2-1, with a weak D call TRBD2 (5 bases). V lost 0 bases to trimming and J lost 7 bases, with 13 bases between them. Germline loops: CDR1 MNHNY, CDR2 SVGAGI (reference sequence). The CDR3 consists of 15 residues. The CDR3 is CASSYSKRGMNEQFF. DNA of the CDR3: TGTGCCAGCAGTTACTCGAAGAGAGGGATGAATGAGCAGTTCTTC.

This clonotype showed up many times. The rearrangement uses TRBV28 and TRBJ2-7, with D possibly called TRBD1 or TRBD2 (6 bases each). Trimming took 2 bases from V and 3 from J, leaving 11 bases between them. The CDR3 runs 14 residues. The germline V gene encodes CDR1 MDHEN and CDR2 SYDVKM. The CDR3 sequence is CASSLPGASYEQYF. CDR3 coding DNA: TGTGCCAGCAGTTTACCGGGGGCGAGCTACGAGCAGTACTTC.

In its sample, this clonotype was seen many times. V usage is TRBV12-3 or TRBV12-4 and J usage is TRBJ2-7; TRBD2 aligns across 14 bases. This CDR3 comprises 14 residues. V shed 6 bases, J shed 3 bases, and the junction held 1 base outside the gene matches. CDR3 DNA: TGTGCCAGCAGGGGGACTAGCGGGGGCTACGAGCAGTACTTC. This codes for CASRGTSGGYEQYF.